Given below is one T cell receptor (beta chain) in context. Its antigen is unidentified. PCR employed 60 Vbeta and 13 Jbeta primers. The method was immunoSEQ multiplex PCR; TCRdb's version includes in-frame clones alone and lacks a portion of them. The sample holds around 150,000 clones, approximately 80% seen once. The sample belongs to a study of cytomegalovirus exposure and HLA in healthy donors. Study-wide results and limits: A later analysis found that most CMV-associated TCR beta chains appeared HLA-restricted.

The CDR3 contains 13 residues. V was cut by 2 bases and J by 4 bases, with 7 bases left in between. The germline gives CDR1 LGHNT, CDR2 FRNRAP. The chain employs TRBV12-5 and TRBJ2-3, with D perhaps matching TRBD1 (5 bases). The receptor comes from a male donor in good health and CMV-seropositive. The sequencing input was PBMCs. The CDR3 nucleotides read TGTGCTAGTGGTTTGACAGGCCCAGATACGCAGTATTTT. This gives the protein CASGLTGPDTQYF.